These 6 T cell receptor beta chains came from one sample sequenced in a study of T-cell memory formation after mild COVID-19. In TCRdb, the 5' RACE reads were re-called with MiXCR into one record per CDR3 protein. The sample lists roughly 350,000 distinct CDR3 sequences, roughly 15% occurring once. Source material: PBMCs or a T cell subset sorted from them (not recorded which). These receptors were taken from a man between 18 and 29 years old who had mild COVID-19 (a few samples of this study predate the infection). Cell type and time point are not known.

This clonotype turned up a few times. V gene TRBV20-1 combines with J gene TRBJ2-1, with 7 bases aligning to TRBD2. The germline V gene encodes CDR1 DFQATT and CDR2 SNEGSKA (reference sequence). With V trimmed by 7 bases and J by 4 bases, 7 bases remained unmatched. CDR3 length: 13 residues. Here the CDR3 DNA reads TGCAGTGGGTCGGGGGGTCCTTACAATGAGCAGTTCTTC. Its protein is CSGSGGPYNEQFF.

This clonotype was seen only a few times. The rearrangement links TRBV24-1 to TRBJ2-2; D may correspond to TRBD1 or TRBD2 (5 bases each). Trimming pared 10 bases from V and 5 bases from J, leaving 10 bases between. The CDR3 runs to 12 residues. Germline assignment: CDR1 KGHDR and CDR2 SFDVKD. CDR3 in DNA: TGTGCCACGGGGGAAGGAACCGGGGAGCTGTTTTTT. Its translation: CATGEGTGELFF.

This clonotype was detected ten times or more. This chain joins TRBV4-1 and TRBJ1-2; no clear D. The ends were cut back, 0 bases at V and 4 bases at J, with 9 bases in the middle. The CDR3 is 14 residues long. Germline V CDR1 and CDR2: MGHRA, YSYEKL. CDR3 sequence reads: CASSQDVGSYGYTF. The CDR3 DNA follows: TGCGCCAGCAGCCAAGATGTGGGGAGCTATGGCTACACCTTC.

In this sample, this clonotype turned up a few times. The chain couples TRBV4-3 to TRBJ2-3; no clear D. The CDR3 extends over 13 amino acids. The V and J ends lost 4 bases and 5 bases respectively, with 10 bases between them. Germline V CDR1 and CDR2: LGHNA, YSLEER. CDR3 loop: CASSLTTGDTQYF. The CDR3 nucleotides read TGCGCCAGCAGCCTAACGACGGGAGATACGCAGTATTTT.

This clonotype has a count of ten or more. The genes are TRBV4-1 and TRBJ1-1; 7 nucleotides agree with TRBD1. V shed 1 base and J 1 base; nucleotides not matched to a gene: 9. There are 17 residues in the CDR3. The germline CDR1 and CDR2 sequences are MGHRA and YSYEKL. The CDR3 DNA is TGCGCCAGCAGCCAAGGACCGCTCCGACAGGGGAACACTGAAGCTTTCTTT. This codes for CASSQGPLRQGNTEAFF.

This clonotype was found a few times. This rearrangement joins TRBV7-2 to TRBJ1-5; 8 nucleotides agree with TRBD1. The V gene end was trimmed by 1 base and the J gene end by 7 bases; junction bases not matched to a gene: 9. From germline, CDR1 is SGHTA and CDR2 FQGNSA. The CDR3 contains 16 residues. The chain's CDR3 is CASSLGYTGTGQPQHF. The CDR3 coding sequence is TGTGCCAGCAGCTTAGGCTACACCGGGACAGGCCAGCCCCAGCATTTT.